This T cell receptor beta chain emerged from a study of shared clonotypes between healthy human individuals. Measured with immunoSEQ multiplex PCR; TCRdb has only the in-frame clones, and not every one. This repertoire shows fewer than 550,000 clones, roughly 79% found once; its top ten account for 12%. The sample comprised PBMCs. The TCR originated in a woman in her thirties or forties in good health. Some clones in this sample may be carry-over from other donors' samples.

The CDR3 sequence is CAISDGGHPEAFF. The CDR3 DNA sequence: TGTGCCATCAGTGATGGGGGGCACCCTGAAGCTTTCTTT. The rearrangement joins TRBV10-3 to TRBJ1-1, with TRBD1 as a possible D gene (6 bases). The V gene lost 3 bases and the J gene lost 6 bases, with 11 bases spanning the gap. CDR3 length: 13 amino acids. From germline, CDR1 is ENHRY and CDR2 SYGVKD.